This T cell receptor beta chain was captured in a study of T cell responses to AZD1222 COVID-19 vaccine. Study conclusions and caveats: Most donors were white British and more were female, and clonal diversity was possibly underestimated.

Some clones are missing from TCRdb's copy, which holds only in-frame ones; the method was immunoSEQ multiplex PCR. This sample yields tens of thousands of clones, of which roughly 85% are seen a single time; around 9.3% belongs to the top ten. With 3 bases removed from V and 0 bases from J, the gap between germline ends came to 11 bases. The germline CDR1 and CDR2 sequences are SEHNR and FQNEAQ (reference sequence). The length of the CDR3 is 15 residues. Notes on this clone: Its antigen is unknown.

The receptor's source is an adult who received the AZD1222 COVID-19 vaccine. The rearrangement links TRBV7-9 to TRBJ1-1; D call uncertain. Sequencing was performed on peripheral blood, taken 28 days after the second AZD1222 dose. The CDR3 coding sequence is TGTGCCAGCAGCTTGGGTCAGCTAATGAACACTGAAGCTTTCTTT. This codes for CASSLGQLMNTEAFF.